This TCR beta chain was documented in a study of Ad26.COV2.S vaccination and SARS-CoV-2 variants. This CDR3 spans 18 amino acids. With 3 bases removed from V and 2 bases from J, the gap between germline ends came to 20 bases. Germline values: CDR1 KGHSH, CDR2 LQKENI. TCRdb's copy holds only in-frame clones and misses some; the assay was immunoSEQ multiplex PCR. The table records about half a million clones, approximately 90% of them present only once. Treatment defined: some 19 received Ad26.COV2.S at low or high dose, single or two shots; 5 received placebo; per-sample allocation not given. On day 63 after the first injection, vaccine and placebo recipients gave samples.

The starting material was peripheral blood, obtained in a trial of Ad26.COV2.S vaccine versus placebo. The chain links TRBV18 to TRBJ1-5; D unclear. The origin of this receptor is a person between 18 and 65 years old who received the Ad26.COV2.S COVID-19 vaccine or a placebo. CDR3 DNA: TGTGCCAGCTCACCTCGGGCCGGGTCATTCGGGGGCAATCAGCCCCAGCATTTT. It specifies CASSPRAGSFGGNQPQHF.